This T cell receptor (beta chain) was documented in a study of blood T cell repertoires in COVID-19 (dated by TCRdb to the early 2020s). At the level of the whole study: The collaborator samples originated in the United States, Italy and Spain and spanned the acute and convalescent phases of COVID-19. Samples were obtained from the ongoing ImmuneRACE study (first 160 participants) and from over a thousand subjects provided by 6 global collaborators. The repertoires were made available in a free public database intended to serve as a resource for research on the immune response to SARS-CoV-2. Where available, HLA class I and class II types were obtained from metadata supplied by the sample provider rather than from assay-based typing. Deeply sampled blood TCRbeta repertoires from subjects exposed to, actively infected with, or recovered from COVID-19 were included in the dataset. The prospective study material was composed of cDNA or gDNA derived from T cells, B-cell-depleted T cells, or PBMCs. A de-identified subject ID, COVID-19 status, age in years and sex were almost always included in the sample metadata. Summary of the overall study and its limitations: How much clinical and demographic metadata was included differed by source and by participant, and the metadata was provided uncurated.

Each collaborating institution followed its own protocols to collect whole blood in K2EDTA tubes. For TCRbeta analysis, collaborators shipped samples as frozen whole blood, isolated PBMCs, or DNA extracted from either of those sample types. On this clone: This clone's antigen is unknown. No base quality values were provided; no much bigger clone lies one nucleotide off.

The CDR3 runs 16 amino acids, cysteine and phenylalanine included. The kept DNA is CDR3 alone, 48 bases in frame from the first base. The germline V gene gives CDR1 as MDHEN and CDR2 as SYDVKM. Trimming takes 5 bases from V and 1 base from J, and the germline ends sit 17 bases apart. TCRbeta CDR3 regions were amplified from genomic DNA by means of the immunoSEQ Assay, a bias-controlled multiplex PCR. Per the original workflow: Nucleated cell counts per sample were estimated from amplification of reference gene primers within the assay. To quantify the absolute abundance of each unique TCRbeta CDR3 rearrangement, sequence reads were collapsed and filtered. For each sample, productive Simpson clonality was calculated as the square root of Simpson's diversity index across productive rearrangements. This is the immuneACCESS table as TCRdb keeps it, with only in-frame sequences that have V and J called. A part of the clones is gone; compared with another copy, unresolved V genes explain less than half, and the rest is unexplained. Clone size and V and J calls were adopted from that table, with D and trimming inferred from the DNA. Within this sample are 14,000 to 15,000 clones, with approximately 80% of them counted one time only. The leading ten clones occupy more than 14% of the sample.

Specimen: peripheral blood. Recombination joined TRBV28 with TRBJ1-1, with a tentative D gene TRBD1 over 6 matching bases. The clonotype was recovered from a human donor in a cohort sampled during active COVID-19. The CDR3 region: CASSLTQGRRNTEAFF. The DNA sequence follows: TGTGCCAGCAGTCTAACACAGGGTAGGAGGAACACTGAAGCTTTCTTT.